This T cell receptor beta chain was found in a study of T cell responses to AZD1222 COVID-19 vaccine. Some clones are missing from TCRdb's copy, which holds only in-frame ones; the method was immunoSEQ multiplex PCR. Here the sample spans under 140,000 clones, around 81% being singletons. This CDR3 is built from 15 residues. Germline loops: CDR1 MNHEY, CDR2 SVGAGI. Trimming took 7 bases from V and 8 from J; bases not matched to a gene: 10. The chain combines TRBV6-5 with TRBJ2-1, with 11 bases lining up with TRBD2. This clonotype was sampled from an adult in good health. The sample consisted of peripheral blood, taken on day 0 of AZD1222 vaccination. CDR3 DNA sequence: TGTGCCAGCATCTCACTAGCGGGAGTTCCCCATGAGCAGTTCTTC. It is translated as CASISLAGVPHEQFF.